This is a list of T cell receptor beta chains from one sample in a study of blood T cell repertoires in COVID-19. The repertoire was sequenced with immunoSEQ multiplex PCR; TCRdb's copy has only in-frame clones and lacks some. Of roughly 210,000 clones listed, about 85% were seen once; the top ten hold 10% to 13%. Sequencing was done on a sample of peripheral blood. The receptor set was obtained from a woman aged 80 or older with COVID-19, enrolled during active disease. The CDR3 runs from the conserved cysteine through the conserved F or W. Each record gives: D gene, V gene, clone size, J gene, CDR3 DNA, CDR3 protein. D genes are given only for firm matches. The size of a clone is reported for some rows only, either as once, few or many, or as a class for expanded clones.

TRBD1	TRBV5-1	.	TRBJ1-3	TGCGCCAGCAGCTTGGCCGGGACAGGGGGAAACACCATATATTTT	CASSLAGTGGNTIYF
TRBD2	TRBV9	few	TRBJ2-1	TGTGCCAGCAGCGAAGCGGGGGGGTACAATGAGCAGTTCTTC	CASSEAGGYNEQFF
.	TRBV5-6	.	TRBJ1-3	TGTGCCAGCAGCTTTTACACGACGCAGGTCTCTGGAAACACCATATATTTT	CASSFYTTQVSGNTIYF
TRBD1	TRBV18	.	TRBJ2-1	TGTGCCAGCTCACCGGTTGGGGGACAGGGTGGAAATGAGCAGTTCTTC	CASSPVGGQGGNEQFF
TRBD2	TRBV5-6	.	TRBJ2-3	TGTGCCAGCAGCTTGGGACTAGCGGGGTCCTTAAGACTGTCAGATACGCAGTATTTT	CASSLGLAGSLRLSDTQYF
TRBD1	TRBV15	.	TRBJ2-1	TGTGCCACCAGCAGAGGGACAGGGCAGGAGTTCTTC	CATSRGTGQEFF
.	TRBV29-1	once	TRBJ1-2	TGCAGCGCGAACGGGGGGCGCTTAGACGGCTACACCTTC	CSANGGRLDGYTF
.	TRBV28	few	TRBJ1-2	TGTGCCAGCAGCTTAACGGGGATCTCGGGTTTCTGGGGCTACACCTTC	CASSLTGISGFWGYTF
TRBD1	TRBV28	once	TRBJ1-2	TGTGCCACCCGCCCTCAGGGGGACTATGGCTACACCTTC	CATRPQGDYGYTF
TRBD2	TRBV30	.	TRBJ2-3	TGTGCCTGGAGCACTAGCGGGGGGGCCCCAGATACGCAGTATTTT	CAWSTSGGAPDTQYF
.	TRBV7-9	once	TRBJ1-2	TGTGCCAGCAGCTTAGGATCGGGGTTAAGTGGTAACTATGGCTACACCTTC	CASSLGSGLSGNYGYTF
.	TRBV5-1	.	TRBJ1-1	TGCGCCAGCAGCTTGGGCGGGGGAGGGTTTTCTATGAACACTGAAGCTTTCTTT	CASSLGGGGFSMNTEAFF
.	TRBV11-2	.	TRBJ2-1	TGTGCCAGCAGCTCCCAGGGCGGGACTTTCTACAATGAGCAGTTCTTC	CASSSQGGTFYNEQFF
TRBD2	TRBV6-6	.	TRBJ2-2	TGTGCCAGCAGTTCCGGCGGGGGGCGCGGCACCGGGGAGCTGTTTTTT	CASSSGGGRGTGELFF
.	TRBV19	.	TRBJ1-2	TGTGCCAGTAGTAGATCGGAGGAGAGGGGCTACACCTTC	CASSRSEERGYTF
.	TRBV6-5	.	TRBJ1-1	TGTGCCAGCAGTACCCAACAGATGAACACTGAAGCTTTCTTT	CASSTQQMNTEAFF
.	TRBV15	.	TRBJ1-1	TGTGCCACCAGCCTGGGGGCCTTCTACACTGAAGCTTTCTTT	CATSLGAFYTEAFF
TRBD2	TRBV18	once	TRBJ2-5	TGTGCCAGCTCACCAGGGGAGCGGGGGTACCAAGAGACCCAGTACTTC	CASSPGERGYQETQYF
TRBD1	TRBV7-2	.	TRBJ1-1	TGTGCCAGCAGCCCCCAGGGGGCGCCCACTGAAGCTTTCTTT	CASSPQGAPTEAFF
.	TRBV9	.	TRBJ2-1	TGTGCCAGCAGCGTAGTAGCGGCGACCTACAATGAGCAGTTCTTC	CASSVVAATYNEQFF
.	TRBV9	.	TRBJ2-2	TGTGCCAGCAGCGTGGGCGGGACAGAGGCCGGGGAGCTGTTTTTT	CASSVGGTEAGELFF
.	TRBV7-9	.	TRBJ1-6	TGTGCCAGCAGCCCCCCGGACGGGGAGGTCAGGCGGAGATCACCCCTCCACTTT	CASSPPDGEVRRRSPLHF
.	TRBV18	once	TRBJ2-5	TGTGCCAGCTCACCACAGAGGGAAGGAGAGACCCAGTACTTC	CASSPQREGETQYF
.	TRBV9	.	TRBJ1-1	TGTGCCAGCAGCGGAGCCGGGGAAATTCGGACTGAAGCTTTCTTT	CASSGAGEIRTEAFF
.	TRBV7-2	.	TRBJ2-5	TGTGCCAGCAGCTTATTTAGCACGAGCCAAGAGACCCAGTACTTC	CASSLFSTSQETQYF
TRBD1	TRBV2	.	TRBJ2-3	TGTGCCAGCAGTAACCGGGACAGGGTGGCAGATACGCAGTATTTT	CASSNRDRVADTQYF
TRBD2	TRBV28	.	TRBJ2-5	TGTGCCAGCAGTCTAGCGGGGGGAAGGGAGACCCAGTACTTC	CASSLAGGRETQYF
.	TRBV24-1	.	TRBJ1-2	TGTGCCACCAGTGATTCGCGGTTCCGGAATGGCTACACCTTC	CATSDSRFRNGYTF
.	TRBV5-1	.	TRBJ2-7	TGCGCCAGCAGCCGGGACAACTCCTACGAGCAGTACTTC	CASSRDNSYEQYF
.	TRBV5-1	.	TRBJ1-4	TGCGCCAGCAGCTTGGGAACAGATAATGAAAAACTGTTTTTT	CASSLGTDNEKLFF
.	TRBV3-1/TRBV3-2	.	TRBJ2-1	TGTGCCAGCAGCCAAGGACTACCGTCCTACAATGAGCAGTTCTTC	CASSQGLPSYNEQFF
.	TRBV7-2	.	TRBJ2-3	TGTGCCAGCAGCTTCGGAGGAACAGATACGCAGTATTTT	CASSFGGTDTQYF
TRBD2	TRBV18	.	TRBJ2-7	TGTGCCAGCTCACGGGGACTAGCGGGGGGTAGCTCCTACGAGCAGTACTTC	CASSRGLAGGSSYEQYF
.	TRBV7-2	.	TRBJ2-5	TGTGCCAGCAGGCTCGGGGGGCGCCAAGAGACCCAGTACTTC	CASRLGGRQETQYF
TRBD2	TRBV9	.	TRBJ2-1	TGTGCCAGCAGCATAGCGGGGGGCAGATACAATGAGCAGTTCTTC	CASSIAGGRYNEQFF
TRBD1	TRBV5-1	.	TRBJ1-5	TGCGCCAGCAGCTCCGACGGACAGGGCCCTCAGCCCCAGCATTTT	CASSSDGQGPQPQHF
.	TRBV12-3/TRBV12-4	.	TRBJ1-1	TGTGCCAGCAGTTTGGACAGTGAAGCTTTCTTT	CASSLDSEAFF
.	TRBV28	.	TRBJ1-3	TGTGCCAGCAGTTTAGTTGGTATGACGCAGGGGGGAAACACCATATATTTT	CASSLVGMTQGGNTIYF
.	TRBV20-1	.	TRBJ2-5	TGCAGTGCTAGTATTATACAAGAGACCCAGTACTTC	CSASIIQETQYF
TRBD1	TRBV18	.	TRBJ1-1	TGTGCCAGCTCACCTGGGACAGGGGGGACTGAAGCTTTCTTT	CASSPGTGGTEAFF
.	TRBV7-2	.	TRBJ1-2	TGTGCCAGCAGCTTAGCGGGCTTTGGTGGGGAGCGCAACTATGGCTACACCTTC	CASSLAGFGGERNYGYTF
.	TRBV5-1	.	TRBJ2-3	TGCGCCAGCAGCTACCCGGACCCCTCCCGGCGGGGTAAACTTAGCACAGATACGCAGTATTTT	CASSYPDPSRRGKLSTDTQYF
TRBD2	TRBV11-2	.	TRBJ2-1	TGTGCCAGCAGCCTAATTAGCGGGGGGTACAATGAGCAGTTCTTC	CASSLISGGYNEQFF
TRBD1	TRBV4-1	.	TRBJ1-2	TGCGCCAGCAGCCAGACAGGGGGGAACTATGGCTACACCTTC	CASSQTGGNYGYTF
.	TRBV5-6	once	TRBJ1-6	TGTGCCAGCAGCTCTCCCCGGGGTAGGGTTGGTACCTATAATTCACCCCTCCACTTT	CASSSPRGRVGTYNSPLHF
TRBD1	TRBV4-1	.	TRBJ2-2	TGCGCCAGCACCGTGGGACAGATCAACACCGGGGAGCTGTTTTTT	CASTVGQINTGELFF
.	TRBV5-1	.	TRBJ2-2	TGCGCCAGCAGCTTGAGTTCGGTCTCGAACACCGGGGAGCTGTTTTTT	CASSLSSVSNTGELFF
TRBD1	TRBV5-1	.	TRBJ1-4	TGCGCCAGCAGCTCCACCGGACAGGGGGCCGAAAAACTGTTTTTT	CASSSTGQGAEKLFF
TRBD1	TRBV5-4	once	TRBJ2-5	TGTGCCAGCAGCTTCCGACAGGGTGAGGAGACCCAGTACTTC	CASSFRQGEETQYF
TRBD1	TRBV7-6	.	TRBJ2-3	TGTGCCAGCAGCGCTGGACAGGGGCAAACTGGTACGCAGTATTTT	CASSAGQGQTGTQYF
TRBD1	TRBV2	few	TRBJ1-3	TGTGCCAGCAACGAACAGGGGGTCTCTGGAAACACCATATATTTT	CASNEQGVSGNTIYF
TRBD1	TRBV7-9	.	TRBJ1-6	TGTGCCAGCAGCTTTATCGGACAGGGGGATTCACCCCTCCACTTT	CASSFIGQGDSPLHF
.	TRBV11-3	.	TRBJ2-1	TGTGCCAGCAGCTTTTCCAGGGGTGGATCCAATGAGCAGTTCTTC	CASSFSRGGSNEQFF
TRBD2	TRBV10-3	few	TRBJ2-7	TGTGCCATCAGTGCCAGCGGGGGGGCCTACGAGCAGTACTTC	CAISASGGAYEQYF
TRBD1	TRBV5-4	.	TRBJ2-6	TGTGCCAGCAGCTTGGAGGGACAGGGTATTTCTGGGGCCAACGTCCTGACTTTC	CASSLEGQGISGANVLTF
.	TRBV28	.	TRBJ1-3	TGTGCCAGCAGGCCCAGGGACTTAGTCTCTGGAAACACCATATATTTT	CASRPRDLVSGNTIYF
.	TRBV12-3/TRBV12-4	.	TRBJ1-6	TGTGCCAGCAGTAAGCCGACAGGACCCCTCCACTTT	CASSKPTGPLHF
.	TRBV30	.	TRBJ1-1	TGTGCCTGGACACAGGCGAACACTGAAGCTTTCTTT	CAWTQANTEAFF
.	TRBV23-1	once	TRBJ2-5	TGCGCCAGCAGTCAATCGTCTAATTGGGAGACCCAGTACTTC	CASSQSSNWETQYF
.	TRBV5-1	.	TRBJ1-2	TGCGCCAGCGGAAGGGAGGGGAACTATGGCTACACCTTC	CASGREGNYGYTF